The source of this T cell receptor (beta chain) is a study of tumor-infiltrating lymphocytes in oesophageal squamous cell carcinoma. V gave up 5 bases and J gave up 9 bases, with 17 bases separating them. The CDR3 spans 15 residues. Germline CDR1 SGHTA, CDR2 FQGNSA. From the PCR reads, TCRdb called clonotypes with MiXCR, one entry per CDR3 protein. The repertoire consists of approximately 11,000 distinct CDR3 sequences, with roughly 52% occurring once and the leading ten covering under 20%. This clonotype was observed once. The gene calls are TRBV7-2 and TRBJ1-6, with D hard to call. The sample comprised esophageal tumor tissue. The TCR comes from a female donor with esophageal squamous cell carcinoma. This CDR3 is CASSDGTLPFSPLHF. The CDR3 DNA reads TGTGCCAGCAGCGACGGAACTCTTCCTTTTTCACCCCTCCACTTT.